These 21 T cell receptor beta chains originate from one sample sequenced in a study of cytomegalovirus exposure and HLA in healthy donors. Both 60 Vbeta primers and 13 Jbeta primers went into the PCR. The assay was immunoSEQ multiplex PCR, and TCRdb's table has in-frame clones only and misses some. The sample lists tens of thousands of clones; around three fifths were seen once. Sequencing input: PBMCs. Every receptor here comes from a woman in her fifties or sixties in good health and CMV-seropositive.

J is TRBJ1-1 and V is TRBV5-8; D perhaps matches TRBD1 (5 bases). Germline loops: CDR1 SGHTS, CDR2 YDEGEE. Trimming took 6 bases from V and 2 from J, leaving 11 bases between them. The CDR3 contains 13 residues. CDR3 residues: CASTAGKNTEAFF. DNA of the CDR3: TGTGCCAGCACGGCAGGGAAAAACACTGAAGCTTTCTTT.

The CDR3 DNA follows: TGTGCCAGCAGTGAAGAGATATATCCACAGGAGTTCTTC. Translating gives CASSEEIYPQEFF. The J gene is TRBJ2-1, the V gene TRBV6-1; D might be TRBD1 (5 bases). Germline CDR1 reads MNHNS; CDR2 reads SASEGT. Trimming removed 1 base at V and 14 bases at J, with 15 bases between. This CDR3 contains 13 residues.

The gene calls are TRBV30 and TRBJ1-4; D might be TRBD1 (6 bases). This CDR3 spans 15 amino acids. Trimming removed 3 bases from V and 8 bases from J, with 19 bases in between. Germline CDR1 GTSNPN, CDR2 SVGIG (reference sequence). For the CDR3, the DNA is TGTGCCTGGAGCCACTCGGGGGGGGCGTTGGAAAAACTGTTTTTT. It translates to CAWSHSGGALEKLFF.

The chain carries TRBV4-3 and TRBJ2-4; 10 bases are a match to TRBD2. This CDR3 contains 20 residues. CDR1 is LGHNA, CDR2 YSLEER, per germline. After removal of 0 bases from V and 0 bases from J, the junction contained 11 bases not matched to a gene. The DNA of the CDR3 is TGCGCCAGCAGCCAAGATGGAGAGCGGGGGGGACATTTAGCCAAAAACATTCAGTACTTC. Its protein is CASSQDGERGGHLAKNIQYF.

The CDR3 spells CASREDRGNTIYF. CDR3 DNA sequence: TGTGCCAGCAGGGAGGACAGAGGAAACACCATATATTTT. The rearrangement uses TRBV2 and TRBJ1-3, with D possibly being TRBD1 (6 bases). V shed 6 bases and J shed 4 bases, with 10 bases lying between them. Germline CDR1 and CDR2: SNHLY and FYNNEI. The CDR3 runs to 13 residues. Together with reference TRBV2 and TRBJ1-3, the CDR3 gives the full variable domain: EPEVTQTPSHQVTQMGQEVILRCVPISNHLYFYWYRQILGQKVEFLVSFYNNEISEKSEIFDDQFSVERPDGSNFTLKIRSTKLEDSAMYFCASREDRGNTIYFGEGSWLTVV.

In its sample, this clone was seen a few times. The chain joins TRBV4-2 to TRBJ2-6; TRBD1 is a possible D gene (6 bases). The CDR3 has 16 residues. Germline V gene sequence: CDR1 LGHNA, CDR2 YNFKEQ. Trimming shortened V by 1 base and J by 4 bases, and 11 bases separated the two germline ends. DNA for the CDR3: TGTGCCAGCAGCCAAGCCTTCGGGACAGGGGCCAACGTCCTGACTTTC. Protein: CASSQAFGTGANVLTF.

This clone was counted a few times. V gene TRBV7-9 combines with J gene TRBJ1-1; 7 bases fit TRBD1. The germline V gene encodes CDR1 SEHNR and CDR2 FQNEAQ (reference sequence). The CDR3 is made up of 15 amino acids. V shed 5 bases, J shed 1 base, and the junction held 7 bases outside the gene matches. The chain's CDR3 is CASSTRQGGNTEAFF. The CDR3 region has the DNA TGTGCCAGCAGCACCCGACAGGGAGGGAACACTGAAGCTTTCTTT.

The table lists this clone with many counts. The V gene is TRBV19, the J gene TRBJ1-2; D call uncertain. The CDR3 covers 14 residues. Per germline, CDR1 LNHDA and CDR2 SQIVND (reference sequence). Between the trimmed V and J ends, which lost 7 bases and 5 bases, there was a span of 17 bases. CDR3 bases: TGTGCCAGTACTAACGAGGGCTCGATTTATGGCTACACCTTC. This gives the protein CASTNEGSIYGYTF.

The gene calls are TRBV28 and TRBJ1-5, with 8 bases fitting TRBD1. V shed 5 bases and J 7 bases; nucleotides not matched to a gene: 1. The germline V gene encodes CDR1 MDHEN and CDR2 SYDVKM. CDR3 length: 12 residues. The CDR3 DNA is TGTGCCAGCAGTGGACAGGGACAGCCCCAGCATTTT. Translated: CASSGQGQPQHF.

The sample holds a few counts of this clone. In the same sample, other DNA sequences code for this CDR3. This chain joins TRBV28 and TRBJ2-2; tentative D call: TRBD2 (6 bases). Germline loops: CDR1 MDHEN, CDR2 SYDVKM. The ends were cut back, 2 bases at V and 0 bases at J, with 7 bases in the middle. The CDR3 runs 15 residues. The chain's CDR3 is CASSLGGANTGELFF. CDR3 coding DNA: TGTGCCAGCAGTTTAGGCGGGGCGAACACCGGGGAGCTGTTTTTT. Drawing the rest from reference TRBV28 and TRBJ2-2, the complete variable domain is DVKVTQSSRYLVKRTGEKVFLECVQDMDHENMFWYRQDPGLGLRLIYFSYDVKMKEKGDIPEGYSVSREKKERFSLILESASTNQTSMYLCASSLGGANTGELFFGEGSRLTVL.

The rearrangement links TRBV28 to TRBJ2-3, with 7 positions matching TRBD1. Per germline, CDR1 MDHEN and CDR2 SYDVKM. The CDR3 totals 15 residues. After removal of 6 bases from V and 0 bases from J, the junction contained 6 bases not matched to a gene. CDR3 amino acids: CASREGGSSTDTQYF. In nucleotides, the CDR3 is TGTGCCAGCAGAGAAGGGGGCTCTAGCACAGATACGCAGTATTTT.

This sequence joins TRBV10-3 and TRBJ1-6, with TRBD1 as a possible D gene (6 bases). Germline assignment: CDR1 ENHRY and CDR2 SYGVKD. V was cut by 2 bases and J by 5 bases, with 7 bases left in between. The CDR3 totals 14 residues. CDR3: CAISEQGHNSPLHF. The CDR3 DNA reads as TGTGCCATCAGTGAGCAGGGGCATAATTCACCCCTCCACTTT.

Comments on this clone: This specimen includes other DNA sequences encoding the same CDR3. The rearrangement links TRBV30 to TRBJ1-2; D unresolved. In germline, CDR1 is GTSNPN, CDR2 SVGIG (reference sequence). Trimming removed 0 bases from V and 5 bases from J, with 7 bases in between. The CDR3 contains 12 residues. The CDR3 region has the DNA TGTGCCTGGAGTGTAGGAGGGTATGGCTACACCTTC. Protein product: CAWSVGGYGYTF.

This clone was detected only a few times. The J gene is TRBJ2-7, the V gene TRBV6-5, with a tentative D call TRBD1 (7 bases). Germline V CDR1 and CDR2: MNHEY, SVGAGI. The CDR3 contains 13 residues. The V and J ends lost 4 bases and 7 bases respectively, with 14 bases between them. The chain's CDR3 is CASSFGGGSEQYF. CDR3 nucleotides: TGTGCCAGCAGTTTCGGAGGGGGCAGTGAGCAGTACTTC.

This clone came up a few times. This rearrangement joins TRBV7-3 to TRBJ1-2; D gene ambiguous. CDR3 length equals 13 residues. Trimming removed 0 bases at V and 6 bases at J, with 8 bases between. Germline V gene sequence: CDR1 SGHTA, CDR2 FQGTGA. CDR3 residues: CASSLTPRDGYTF. CDR3 DNA sequence: TGTGCCAGCAGCTTAACACCGCGAGATGGCTACACCTTC.

This clone was observed a single time. The V call is TRBV5-1, the J call TRBJ1-4; the D is unclear. CDR3 length equals 14 residues. With 3 bases removed from V and 3 bases from J, the gap between germline ends came to 9 bases. The germline V gene encodes CDR1 SGHRS and CDR2 YFSETQ. The CDR3: CASSYQTSNEKLFF. The CDR3 nucleotides are TGCGCCAGCAGCTACCAGACTTCTAATGAAAAACTGTTTTTT. The entire variable domain, with the rest obtained from reference TRBV5-1 and TRBJ1-4, is as follows: KAGVTQTPRYLIKTRGQQVTLSCSPISGHRSVSWYQQTPGQGLQFLFEYFSETQRNKGNFPGRFSGRQFSNSRSEMNVSTLELGDSALYLCASSYQTSNEKLFFGSGTQLSVL.

The chain carries TRBV28 and TRBJ1-4, with D possibly being TRBD1 (5 bases). Germline assignment: CDR1 MDHEN and CDR2 SYDVKM. This CDR3 comprises 15 residues. V lost 6 bases, J lost 7 bases, and 18 bases lay in between. DNA for the CDR3: TGTGCCAGCAGGGGATGGGCCAGGGAAAGTGAAAAACTGTTTTTT. Amino acids: CASRGWARESEKLFF.

The rearrangement joins TRBV5-8 to TRBJ2-2; D is uncertain. Germline V gene lookup returns CDR1 SGHTS and CDR2 YDEGEE. This CDR3 is 13 amino acids long. Trimming cost V 4 bases and J 5 bases, with 9 bases left between them. CDR3 nucleotide sequence: TGTGCCAGCAGCCCATTCTATACCGGGGAGCTGTTTTTT. Protein product: CASSPFYTGELFF.

This clone was counted only a few times. Other DNA sequences in the same sample also yield this CDR3. The J gene is TRBJ2-7, the V gene TRBV15; maybe TRBD2 (5 bases). The CDR3 covers 13 residues. The germline gives CDR1 LNHNV, CDR2 YYDKDF (reference sequence). V lost 0 bases and J 4 bases, leaving 7 bases between the germline ends. The CDR3 nucleotides read TGTGCCACCAGCAGAGATCGCGGGTACGAGCAGTACTTC. Residues: CATSRDRGYEQYF.

V is TRBV9 and J is TRBJ1-4; 7 nucleotides match TRBD1. This CDR3 spans 15 amino acids. Germline V gene lookup returns CDR1 SGDLS and CDR2 YYNGEE. Unmatched junction bases numbered 5, after V lost 0 bases and J lost 6 bases. The CDR3 reads CASSVGGGWDEKLFF. Here the CDR3 DNA reads TGTGCCAGCAGCGTAGGAGGGGGCTGGGATGAAAAACTGTTTTTT.

The chain combines TRBV5-5 with TRBJ1-4; weak D call: TRBD1 (6 bases). Germline V gene lookup returns CDR1 SGHKS and CDR2 YYEKEE (reference sequence). CDR3 length equals 16 residues. Trimming pared 2 bases from V and 2 bases from J, leaving 13 bases between. CDR3 sequence: CASSFTGQGTNEKLFF. The DNA for the CDR3 is TGTGCCAGCAGCTTTACAGGGCAGGGGACTAATGAAAAACTGTTTTTT.